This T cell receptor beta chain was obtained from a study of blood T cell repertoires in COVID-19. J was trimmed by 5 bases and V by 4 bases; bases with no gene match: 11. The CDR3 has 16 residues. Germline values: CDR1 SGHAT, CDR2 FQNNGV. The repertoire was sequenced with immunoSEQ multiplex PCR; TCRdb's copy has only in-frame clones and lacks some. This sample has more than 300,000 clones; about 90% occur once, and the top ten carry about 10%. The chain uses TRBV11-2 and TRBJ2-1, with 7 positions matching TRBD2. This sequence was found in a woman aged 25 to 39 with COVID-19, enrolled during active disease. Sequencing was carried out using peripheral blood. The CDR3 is CASSSILAGEDNEQFF. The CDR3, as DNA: TGTGCCAGCAGCTCCATCCTGGCGGGAGAGGACAATGAGCAGTTCTTC.